One T cell receptor beta chain is described in this entry. Its antigen remains unknown. This record belongs to a study of long-term antiretroviral therapy in people with HIV. Broader study findings: Samples were collected from the mid-2000s to the late 2010s under possibly less effective ART regimens. Repertoires looked antigen-experienced, with only a slight naive shift after ART. Transplant-donor-level diversity was not reached after ART, though diversity increased.

Runs used v3.0 of the immunoSEQ assay and were done at survey level. Produced via immunoSEQ multiplex PCR; TCRdb's table is partial and in-frame only. The sample shows approximately 16,000 clones, about 81% of them seen only once. CDR1 and CDR2 (germline): SEHNR, FQNEAQ (reference sequence). This CDR3 is 15 amino acids long. After removal of 3 bases from V and 2 bases from J, the junction contained 4 bases not matched to a gene. Each sample contained roughly 0.95-10 million cryopreserved PBMC, thawed before DNA extraction. The source of this sequence is a woman between 40 and 55 years old with HIV. Source: unsorted PBMCs, taken 3.2 to 3.4 years after starting antiretroviral therapy. This chain uses TRBV7-9 with TRBJ1-2, with 9 bases fitting TRBD1. The CDR3 reads CASSLAGTGNYGYTF. As DNA, the CDR3 is TGTGCCAGCAGCTTGGCCGGGACAGGGAACTATGGCTACACCTTC.